One and the same sample provided the 21 T cell receptor beta chains below, sequenced in a study of CD8+ T cells in alopecia areata. Treatment indicated: oral pan-JAK inhibitor, 5-10 mg twice daily. Following extraction, RNA underwent reverse transcription to cDNA, which served as the sequencing template. Sequenced by immunoSEQ multiplex PCR; TCRdb stores in-frame clones only, minus some. The data hold about 130,000 clones, with 45% to 60% observed a single time. Sequenced here: CD8+ T cells sorted from blood, sampled at week 4, from a patient treated with tofacitinib. Receptors originate from a human donor with alopecia areata.

This chain joins TRBV27 and TRBJ2-3; no clear D. The germline CDR1 and CDR2 sequences are MNHEY and SMNVEV (reference sequence). V was shortened by 3 bases and J by 5 bases, with 6 bases between the two germline ends. The CDR3 contains 12 residues. The CDR3 nucleotides are TGTGCCAGCAGTTTCGGTGGAGATACGCAGTATTTT. Its protein product is CASSFGGDTQYF.

The chain links TRBV9 to TRBJ2-7; D is perhaps TRBD1 (6 bases). The CDR3 is 15 residues long. Trimming left V 0 bases short and J 0 bases short, with 10 bases between. Looked up from germline, CDR1 is SGDLS and CDR2 is YYNGEE. CDR3 DNA sequence: TGTGCCAGCAGCGTAGGGACAGATAGCTCCTACGAGCAGTACTTC. This encodes CASSVGTDSSYEQYF.

This clone was seen a single time. The rearrangement uses TRBV30 and TRBJ1-2, with 8 positions matching TRBD1. V lost 5 bases and J lost 10; bases outside the gene matches: 12. There are 13 residues in the CDR3. Germline V gives CDR1 GTSNPN, CDR2 SVGIG (reference sequence). The CDR3 DNA reads as TGTGCCTGGGGCTCCGGGACAGGTCCCTCCTACACCTTC. This gives the protein CAWGSGTGPSYTF.

This clone was seen a handful of times. The gene calls are TRBV6-5 and TRBJ1-1, with 8 bases identical to TRBD1. This CDR3 comprises 16 residues. Per the germline V gene, CDR1 is MNHEY and CDR2 is SVGAGI. Losses at the gene ends were 4 bases for V and 2 bases for J; bases not matched to a gene: 9. The CDR3 DNA is TGTGCCAGCAGTTTCTACTGGACAGGGCAAAACACTGAAGCTTTCTTT. Encoded protein: CASSFYWTGQNTEAFF.

This clone came up a few times. The chain has TRBV30 and TRBJ2-7, with no clear D. This CDR3 has 13 amino acids. Germline V gene data show CDR1 as GTSNPN and CDR2 as SVGIG (reference sequence). Trimming shortened V by 1 base and J by 6 bases, and 13 bases separated the two germline ends. CDR3: CAWSAGRRAEQYF. The CDR3 nucleotides are TGTGCCTGGAGTGCCGGCAGACGGGCCGAGCAGTACTTC.

The chain has TRBV11-2 and TRBJ2-1; D not certain. Trimming removed 5 bases from V and 3 bases from J, with 8 bases in between. Germline-derived CDR1 and CDR2 are SGHAT and FQNNGV. The CDR3 has 13 residues. The DNA of the CDR3 is TGTGCCAGCAGCCCAAAAGTCTACAATGAGCAGTTCTTC. It is translated as CASSPKVYNEQFF.

The chain uses TRBV9 and TRBJ1-2; D uncertain. This CDR3 has 12 residues. The germline V gene has CDR1 SGDLS and CDR2 YYNGEE. The V end was cut by 0 bases, the J end by 4 bases, with 4 bases between. The CDR3 bases are TGTGCCAGCAGCGTAGCGGGCTATGGCTACACCTTC. This translates into CASSVAGYGYTF.

The chain links TRBV29-1 to TRBJ2-2, with a tentative D call TRBD1 (5 bases). This CDR3 comprises 13 residues. Germline V gives CDR1 SQVTM, CDR2 ANQGSEA. The ends were cut back, 4 bases at V and 0 bases at J, with 6 bases in the middle. CDR3 bases: TGCAGCGTTGGACAGACGAACACCGGGGAGCTGTTTTTT. Encoded protein: CSVGQTNTGELFF.

This clone was observed a few times. Other DNA sequences in this sample translate to the same CDR3. The chain links TRBV9 to TRBJ1-6; no reliable D call. Trimming removed 2 bases from V and 9 bases from J, with 6 bases in between. This CDR3 comprises 12 residues. Germline CDR1 and CDR2: SGDLS and YYNGEE. This CDR3 is CASSVGSSPLHF. The CDR3 DNA is TGTGCCAGCAGCGTCGGGAGTTCACCCCTCCACTTT. The variable domain in full, with the rest retrieved from reference TRBV9 and TRBJ1-6, is DSGVTQTPKHLITATGQRVTLRCSPRSGDLSVYWYQQSLDQGLQFLIQYYNGEERAKGNILERFSAQQFPDLHSELNLSSLELGDSALYFCASSVGSSPLHFGNGTRLTVT.

This clone has just a few counts. The V call is TRBV16, the J call TRBJ1-4; a weak D match, TRBD1 (6 bases). CDR1 and CDR2 from the germline V gene are KGHSY and FQNENV. The CDR3 loop spans 15 amino acids. V was cut by 3 bases and J by 3 bases, with 11 bases left in between. The CDR3 is CASSQITGSNEKLFF. CDR3 nucleotide sequence: TGTGCCAGCAGCCAGATAACAGGGTCTAATGAAAAACTGTTTTTT.

This clone came up many times. V is TRBV29-1 and J is TRBJ1-1; D remains ambiguous. Germline lookup yields CDR1 SQVTM and CDR2 ANQGSEA. Trimming took 4 bases from V and 1 from J, leaving 13 bases between them. The CDR3 is 14 amino acids. CDR3 residues: CSVGTAITNTEAFF. The DNA for the CDR3 is TGCAGCGTTGGGACGGCTATTACGAACACTGAAGCTTTCTTT.

The chain carries TRBV29-1 and TRBJ2-3; D is tentatively TRBD1 or TRBD2 (5 bases each). V was cut by 4 bases and J by 10 bases, with 27 bases left in between. Germline CDR1 and CDR2: SQVTM and ANQGSEA. This CDR3 spans 16 amino acids. The CDR3 loop reads CSVAGSASQSTDAQYF. The CDR3 DNA is TGCAGCGTTGCAGGGAGCGCCTCCCAATCCACTGATGCGCAGTATTTT.

This clone was found a few times. The chain is built from TRBV4-2 and TRBJ1-4; D unresolved. Per germline, CDR1 LGHNA and CDR2 YNFKEQ. The V end was cut by 0 bases, the J end by 8 bases, with 7 bases between. CDR3 length: 13 amino acids. The chain's CDR3 is CASSQDYGEKLFF. The CDR3 bases are TGTGCCAGCAGCCAAGATTATGGGGAAAAACTGTTTTTT.

The chain links TRBV10-3 to TRBJ2-7; possible D gene TRBD2, 5 bases. Trimming left V 2 bases short and J 0 bases short, with 8 bases between. CDR3 length equals 14 residues. The V gene's germline CDR1 is ENHRY and CDR2 SYGVKD. The CDR3 bases are TGTGCCATCAGTGAGAATCGGGACTCCTACGAGCAGTACTTC. This gives the protein CAISENRDSYEQYF.

The V and J genes are TRBV7-2 and TRBJ1-5; D unresolved. Trimming shortened V by 4 bases and J by 1 base, and 8 bases separated the two germline ends. Per germline, CDR1 SGHTA and CDR2 FQGNSA. CDR3 length: 14 amino acids. CDR3 coding DNA: TGTGCCAGCAGCTACCTTTGGAGCAATCAGCCCCAGCATTTT. It yields the protein CASSYLWSNQPQHF.

This chain connects TRBV13 to TRBJ2-7, with 11 positions matching TRBD1. The ends lost 5 bases at V and 3 bases at J; junction bases unmatched: 6. The CDR3 has 15 amino acids. Germline V gene sequence: CDR1 PRHDT, CDR2 FYEKMQ (reference sequence). CDR3 protein: CASSPAGTGGYEQYF. The CDR3 region has the DNA TGTGCCAGCAGCCCCGCCGGGACAGGGGGCTACGAGCAGTACTTC.

V is TRBV27 and J is TRBJ1-3; D perhaps matches TRBD1 (5 bases). There are 14 residues in the CDR3. CDR1 and CDR2 from the germline V gene are MNHEY and SMNVEV (reference sequence). The V end was cut by 8 bases, the J end by 2 bases, with 13 bases between. CDR3 sequence reads: CASRDFSPGNTIYF. As DNA, the CDR3 is TGTGCCAGCCGGGACTTCTCTCCTGGAAACACCATATATTTT.

This clone was counted at least ten times. The same CDR3 also results from other DNA sequences found in this sample. V and J are TRBV6-4 and TRBJ2-2; D is ambiguous. Germline V CDR1 and CDR2: MRHNA, SNTAGT. The CDR3 spans 13 residues. V lost 3 bases to trimming and J lost 4 bases, with 6 bases between them. The CDR3 loop is CASSDGATGELFF. In DNA form, the CDR3 reads TGTGCCAGCAGTGATGGAGCCACCGGGGAGCTGTTTTTT.

This clone occurred a few times. The chain links TRBV29-1 to TRBJ1-2; tentative D call: TRBD1 (6 bases). Germline V gene sequence: CDR1 SQVTM, CDR2 ANQGSEA. The CDR3 runs 17 residues. V dropped 1 base and J dropped 5 bases, with 23 bases sitting between them. The CDR3 spells CSVEVGTGSSPLYGYTF. Written as DNA, the CDR3 is TGCAGCGTTGAAGTGGGCACAGGGTCCTCACCACTATATGGCTACACCTTC.

The chain carries TRBV9 and TRBJ2-3, with 8 bases lining up with TRBD2. This CDR3 has 15 residues. The germline V gene has CDR1 SGDLS and CDR2 YYNGEE. J gave up 7 bases and V 0 bases, and 7 bases lay outside the gene matches. The CDR3 DNA follows: TGTGCCAGCAGCGTAGCAGCGGGGGACGTGAATACGCAGTATTTT. Amino acid sequence: CASSVAAGDVNTQYF.

About this clone: The sample carries other DNA sequences with the same CDR3. The rearrangement uses TRBV30 and TRBJ1-2; D remains ambiguous. Trimming cost V 0 bases and J 6 bases, with 8 bases left between them. Per the germline V gene, CDR1 is GTSNPN and CDR2 is SVGIG (reference sequence). The CDR3 has 12 residues. The CDR3 loop reads CAWSVTGHGYTF. In DNA, the CDR3 is TGTGCCTGGAGTGTAACCGGTCATGGCTACACCTTC.